This passage covers 16 T cell receptor beta chains from one sample sequenced in a study of T cells in localized non-small cell lung cancer. Here immunoSEQ multiplex PCR was the method, and the copy in TCRdb shows in-frame clones only, minus some. This table holds 45,000 to 55,000 clones, around 77% found once. Sequencing was performed on peripheral blood, taken before any cancer treatment. Source of these receptors: a man aged 40-75 years with stage I squamous cell lung carcinoma.

The chain couples TRBV10-3 to TRBJ2-1, with D possibly being TRBD2 (6 bases). This CDR3 has 16 amino acids. The germline gives CDR1 ENHRY, CDR2 SYGVKD. V dropped 0 bases and J dropped 1 base, with 10 bases sitting between them. The chain's CDR3 is CAISESMAGSYNEQFF. The CDR3 bases are TGTGCCATCAGTGAGTCGATGGCGGGGTCCTACAATGAGCAGTTCTTC.

This chain joins TRBV28 and TRBJ1-2; 9 bases fit TRBD1. Losses at the gene ends were 7 bases for V and 4 bases for J; bases not matched to a gene: 10. The CDR3 has 15 amino acids. Germline assignment: CDR1 MDHEN and CDR2 SYDVKM. CDR3 bases: TGTGCCAGCACTAAAGGGACAGGGCCACTCTATGGCTACACCTTC. Encoded protein: CASTKGTGPLYGYTF.

CDR3 sequence reads: CASSPQRGSTDTQYF. In DNA form, the CDR3 reads TGTGCCAGCAGCCCCCAGCGGGGGAGCACAGATACGCAGTATTTT. This sequence joins TRBV7-3 and TRBJ2-3, with 8 bases aligning to TRBD2. The germline V gene encodes CDR1 SGHTA and CDR2 FQGTGA. V was clipped by 5 bases and J by 0 bases; unmatched bases: 4. The CDR3 extends over 15 amino acids.

This chain links TRBV7-9 with TRBJ1-1; D uncertain. Germline CDR1 and CDR2: SEHNR and FQNEAQ (reference sequence). Trimming cost V 5 bases and J 1 base, with 8 bases left between them. The CDR3 spans 13 residues. The CDR3: CASSIRENTEAFF. The CDR3 nucleotides read TGTGCCAGCAGCATTAGGGAGAACACTGAAGCTTTCTTT.

The chain recombines TRBV29-1 with TRBJ2-7, with 12 bases lining up with TRBD2. CDR1 SQVTM and CDR2 ANQGSEA come from the germline V gene. CDR3 length: 15 amino acids. V gave up 2 bases and J gave up 7 bases; unmatched junction bases: 9. CDR3 in DNA: TGCAGCGTTGAAAGGCTAGCGGGGGGGAAAATAGAGCAGTACTTC. Translation: CSVERLAGGKIEQYF.

The CDR3 DNA reads TGTGCCAGCAGCCAGGCGTCTCGAGGGAGCGGGGGCGAGCAGTACTTC. Translation gives CASSQASRGSGGEQYF. The rearrangement links TRBV4-2 to TRBJ2-7; 8 nucleotides match TRBD2. The V and J ends lost 3 bases and 6 bases, in that order; junction bases with no gene match: 13. In germline, CDR1 is LGHNA, CDR2 YNFKEQ. The CDR3 spans 16 residues.

The genes are TRBV7-2 and TRBJ1-2; 11 bases match TRBD1. The germline V gene encodes CDR1 SGHTA and CDR2 FQGNSA. CDR3 length equals 15 residues. With 5 bases clipped from V and 3 bases from J, the junction kept 5 bases outside the gene matches. The CDR3: CASSPPGQGDYGYTF. CDR3 nucleotide sequence: TGTGCCAGCAGCCCTCCGGGACAGGGGGACTATGGCTACACCTTC.

The rearrangement links TRBV11-2 to TRBJ1-6, with D unresolved. Trimming took off 5 bases at V and 1 base at J, with 6 bases between the two ends. Germline V CDR1 and CDR2: SGHAT, FQNNGV. This CDR3 has 14 residues. CDR3 protein: CASSVGSYNSPLHF. CDR3 coding DNA: TGTGCCAGCAGCGTTGGGTCCTATAATTCACCCCTCCACTTT.

J is TRBJ1-1 and V is TRBV5-6; a possible D gene is TRBD1 (5 bases). CDR1 is SGHDT and CDR2 is YYEEEE in the germline V gene. This CDR3 contains 15 residues. The V and J ends lost 4 bases and 6 bases respectively, with 19 bases between them. The CDR3: CASSLGIDRTSEAFF. For the CDR3, the DNA is TGTGCCAGCAGCCTGGGAATAGACAGAACGTCTGAAGCTTTCTTT.

The rearrangement links TRBV5-6 to TRBJ1-1, with no clear D. Germline V gives CDR1 SGHDT, CDR2 YYEEEE. This CDR3 spans 13 amino acids. Trimming took off 0 bases at V and 5 bases at J, with 8 bases between the two ends. The CDR3 loop reads CASSLGTGTEAFF. CDR3 DNA: TGTGCCAGCAGCTTGGGAACGGGAACTGAAGCTTTCTTT.

V is TRBV4-1 and J is TRBJ2-3, with D possibly being TRBD2 (6 bases). Per the germline V gene, CDR1 is MGHRA and CDR2 is YSYEKL. Trimming left V 0 bases short and J 1 base short, with 11 bases between. The CDR3 is 16 residues long. The CDR3: CASSQDPPGGTDTQYF. The CDR3 coding sequence is TGCGCCAGCAGCCAAGATCCCCCGGGGGGCACAGATACGCAGTATTTT.

CDR3 nucleotides: TGTGCCAGCAGAAGGGGGCCTGAAGCTTTCTTT. Translating gives CASRRGPEAFF. V and J are TRBV5-4 and TRBJ1-1, with 7 bases lining up with TRBD1. In germline, CDR1 is SGHNT, CDR2 YYREEE (reference sequence). The CDR3 has 11 amino acids. The V gene end was trimmed by 5 bases and the J gene end by 6 bases; junction bases not matched to a gene: 1.

The rearrangement uses TRBV23-1 and TRBJ2-1; D unclear. TRBV23-1 belongs to the ORF category, with a function that is uncertain. The CDR3 has 10 amino acids. Trimming removed 3 bases at V and 10 bases at J, with 4 bases between. The CDR3 sequence: CASSHREQFF. CDR3 DNA: TGCGCCAGCAGTCACCGGGAGCAGTTCTTC.

The J gene is TRBJ1-3, the V gene TRBV5-6; D may be TRBD1 (5 bases). The V gene's germline CDR1 is SGHDT and CDR2 YYEEEE. The germline V and J ends were trimmed by 2 bases and 4 bases, with 13 bases remaining between them. The length of the CDR3 is 15 residues. The CDR3 loop reads CASSLGWGAGNTIYF. CDR3 sequence (DNA): TGTGCCAGCAGCTTAGGTTGGGGCGCCGGAAACACCATATATTTT.

This clone has a single count. V is TRBV6-6 and J is TRBJ2-1; 8 nucleotides line up with TRBD1. CDR1 and CDR2 (germline): MNHNY, SVGAGI (reference sequence). CDR3 size: 15 residues. J gave up 8 bases and V 2 bases, and 8 bases lay outside the gene matches. For the CDR3, the DNA is TGTGCCAGCAGTTACCCTCAGGGGGCTAAGGATGAGCAGTTCTTC. Translation: CASSYPQGAKDEQFF.

The rearrangement links TRBV11-1 to TRBJ2-7, with 9 positions matching TRBD1. V trimming: 5 bases; J trimming: 6 bases; junction bases outside the gene matches: 8. Germline CDR1 SGHAT, CDR2 FQDESV (reference sequence). The CDR3 has 14 residues. In DNA, the CDR3 is TGTGCCAGCAGCCCTCAGGGACAGGGCGGCGAGCAGTACTTC. As protein: CASSPQGQGGEQYF.